The 16 T cell receptor beta chains below were found in one sample sequenced in a study of cytomegalovirus exposure and HLA in healthy donors. This PCR relied on a set of 60 Vbeta primers and 13 Jbeta primers. This table comes from immunoSEQ multiplex PCR, and its TCRdb copy is limited to in-frame clones, with some not included. The table shows 180,000 or so clones, with roughly 74% occurring only once. What was sequenced was PBMCs. These receptor sequences come from a female donor in good health and CMV-seronegative.

The chain is built from TRBV19 and TRBJ2-1, with D possibly matching TRBD2 (6 bases). CDR1 and CDR2 from the germline V gene are LNHDA and SQIVND (reference sequence). This CDR3 comprises 19 residues. V lost 1 base and J lost 0, with 19 bases in between. The CDR3 reads CASSIGPLLANLSYNEQFF. In DNA, the CDR3 is TGTGCCAGTAGTATAGGGCCCCTTCTAGCGAACCTCTCCTACAATGAGCAGTTCTTC.

The chain has TRBV5-1 and TRBJ1-1; TRBD1 agrees at 7 bases. Germline-derived CDR1 and CDR2 are SGHRS and YFSETQ. The V and J ends lost 4 bases and 6 bases, in that order; junction bases with no gene match: 12. The CDR3 is 15 amino acids. CDR3 region: CASSKDTGDYAEAFF. DNA of the CDR3: TGCGCCAGCAGCAAAGATACAGGGGATTACGCTGAAGCTTTCTTT. Full variable domain (missing parts from reference TRBV5-1 and TRBJ1-1): KAGVTQTPRYLIKTRGQQVTLSCSPISGHRSVSWYQQTPGQGLQFLFEYFSETQRNKGNFPGRFSGRQFSNSRSEMNVSTLELGDSALYLCASSKDTGDYAEAFFGQGTRLTVV.

The CDR3: CASSVDLPDRDTEAFF. The CDR3 region has the DNA TGTGCCAGCAGCGTAGATCTGCCGGACAGGGACACTGAAGCTTTCTTT. The genes are TRBV9 and TRBJ1-1; 8 nucleotides line up with TRBD1. Losses at the gene ends were 0 bases for V and 3 bases for J; bases not matched to a gene: 7. The germline CDR1 and CDR2 sequences are SGDLS and YYNGEE. The CDR3 covers 16 residues.

This chain uses TRBV11-2 with TRBJ2-5; D is perhaps TRBD1 (6 bases). V was pared by 5 bases and J by 1 base, with 14 bases between. The CDR3 has 15 amino acids. The germline V gene has CDR1 SGHAT and CDR2 FQNNGV. The CDR3 loop reads CASSAGTILQETQYF. In DNA form, the CDR3 reads TGTGCCAGCAGCGCCGGGACAATCCTCCAAGAGACCCAGTACTTC. The variable domain in full, with the rest retrieved from reference TRBV11-2 and TRBJ2-5, is EAGVAQSPRYKIIEKRQSVAFWCNPISGHATLYWYQQILGQGPKLLIQFQNNGVVDDSQLPKDRFSAERLKGVDSTLKIQPAKLEDSAVYLCASSAGTILQETQYFGPGTRLLVL.

J is TRBJ2-7 and V is TRBV7-8; 11 bases match TRBD2. Per the germline V gene, CDR1 is SGHVS and CDR2 is FQNEAQ. The CDR3 consists of 15 residues. Trimming removed 6 bases from V and 4 bases from J; junction bases left unmatched: 8. The CDR3 here is CASSAGTSGSYEQYF. CDR3 in DNA: TGTGCCAGCAGTGCCGGGACTAGCGGATCATACGAGCAGTACTTC.

V gene TRBV4-1 combines with J gene TRBJ2-5; D not resolved. Germline V gene lookup returns CDR1 MGHRA and CDR2 YSYEKL. The CDR3 is made up of 15 amino acids. The germline V and J ends were trimmed by 6 bases and 1 base, with 15 bases remaining between them. CDR3 sequence (DNA): TGCGCCAGCAGTCGTCGTACTATCACCCAAGAGACCCAGTACTTC. This gives the protein CASSRRTITQETQYF.

The rearrangement uses TRBV9 and TRBJ2-5, with D hard to call. Germline CDR1 SGDLS, CDR2 YYNGEE. This CDR3 contains 13 residues. Trimming left V 4 bases short and J 1 base short, with 8 bases between. In nucleotides, the CDR3 is TGTGCCAGCAGCCAGGCTCCCCAAGAGACCCAGTACTTC. The encoded protein is CASSQAPQETQYF.

The V gene is TRBV7-9, the J gene TRBJ1-1; D is possibly TRBD1 (6 bases). The CDR3 runs to 13 residues. CDR1 and CDR2 from the germline V gene are SEHNR and FQNEAQ (reference sequence). V was cut by 2 bases and J by 4 bases, with 8 bases left in between. The CDR3 sequence is CASSLKGGTEAFF. CDR3 bases: TGTGCCAGCAGCTTAAAAGGGGGCACTGAAGCTTTCTTT.

This chain links TRBV29-1 with TRBJ2-7; 11 nucleotides agree with TRBD2. The CDR3 consists of 16 residues. The V gene end was trimmed by 7 bases and the J gene end by 3 bases; junction bases not matched to a gene: 14. CDR1 and CDR2 (germline): SQVTM, ANQGSEA. The CDR3 nucleotides read TGCAGCGCCGCGGGGGCTAGCGGGGGGCCGGGCTACGAGCAGTACTTC. Translated, it gives CSAAGASGGPGYEQYF.

This clone was seen just once. The chain links TRBV7-8 to TRBJ2-7, with TRBD2 as a possible D gene (5 bases). With 0 bases removed from V and 0 bases from J, the gap between germline ends came to 18 bases. From germline, CDR1 is SGHVS and CDR2 FQNEAQ. The CDR3 loop spans 18 amino acids. This CDR3 reads CASSLAGFRDPSSYEQYF. DNA of the CDR3: TGTGCCAGCAGCTTAGCGGGGTTCCGGGATCCCAGCTCCTACGAGCAGTACTTC. Drawing the rest from reference TRBV7-8 and TRBJ2-7, the complete variable domain is GAGVSQSPRYKVAKRGQDVALRCDPISGHVSLFWYQQALGQGPEFLTYFQNEAQLDKSGLPSDRFFAERPEGSVSTLKIQRTQQEDSAVYLCASSLAGFRDPSSYEQYFGPGTRLTVT.

The rearrangement uses TRBV9 and TRBJ1-4, with 7 bases identical to TRBD1. The J segment lost 8 bases and the V segment lost 4 bases, leaving 8 bases of the junction unmatched. This CDR3 region has 14 residues. Germline CDR1 is SGDLS and CDR2 is YYNGEE. Here the CDR3 reads CASSPQGVGEKLFF. The CDR3 DNA sequence: TGTGCCAGCAGCCCCCAGGGGGTAGGGGAAAAACTGTTTTTT.

The chain couples TRBV27 to TRBJ2-3; the match to TRBD2 covers 7 bases. The trim removed 2 bases at V and 4 bases at J, leaving 6 bases unmatched. The CDR3 runs to 15 residues. Germline CDR1 MNHEY, CDR2 SMNVEV (reference sequence). DNA for the CDR3: TGTGCCAGCAGTTTACGGGGGAGGGAGGCAGATACGCAGTATTTT. Translated, it gives CASSLRGREADTQYF.

This chain links TRBV5-1 with TRBJ2-1; weak D call: TRBD1 (6 bases). Germline CDR1 is SGHRS and CDR2 is YFSETQ. V lost 1 base and J 5 bases, leaving 10 bases between the germline ends. The CDR3 length is 14 residues. The CDR3: CASSLMGADNEQFF. The CDR3, as DNA: TGCGCCAGCAGCTTGATGGGGGCCGACAATGAGCAGTTCTTC.

V is TRBV5-1 and J is TRBJ1-2; D is perhaps TRBD1 (5 bases). The CDR3 covers 15 residues. V was clipped by 0 bases and J by 3 bases, with 12 bases between them. Germline V lookup: CDR1 SGHRS, CDR2 YFSETQ. The CDR3 sequence: CASSLVSGHDYGYTF. The CDR3 DNA reads as TGCGCCAGCAGCTTGGTCTCAGGGCACGACTATGGCTACACCTTC.

V usage is TRBV2 and J usage is TRBJ1-2; TRBD1 aligns across 9 bases. CDR3 length: 13 amino acids. CDR1 is SNHLY, CDR2 FYNNEI, per germline. With V trimmed by 6 bases and J by 5 bases, 4 bases remained unmatched. CDR3: CASRTGGWYGYTF. The CDR3 DNA sequence: TGTGCCAGCAGGACAGGGGGTTGGTATGGCTACACCTTC.

This rearrangement joins TRBV5-4 to TRBJ1-2; no firm D call. Per the germline V gene, CDR1 is SGHNT and CDR2 is YYREEE (reference sequence). V lost 2 bases and J lost 3, with 5 bases in between. This CDR3 has 12 amino acids. CDR3 DNA sequence: TGTGCCAGCAGCTTTCGAGACTATGGCTACACCTTC. It encodes CASSFRDYGYTF. The full variable domain, completed using reference TRBV5-4 and TRBJ1-2, is ETGVTQSPTHLIKTRGQQVTLRCSSQSGHNTVSWYQQALGQGPQFIFQYYREEENGRGNFPPRFSGLQFPNYSSELNVNALELDDSALYLCASSFRDYGYTFGSGTRLTVV.